The next 23 T cell receptor beta chains were all read from a single sample in a study of human T cells and chemical hapten exposure. This sample's time point: patch test 2, 6 weeks after DPC sensitization. Treatment reported: therapeutic diphenylcyclopropenone sensitization with weekly scalp DPC. Each CDR3 protein is one row after TCRdb ran MiXCR on the RACE reads. The sample holds around 130,000 distinct CDR3 sequences, roughly 10% seen once. The source material was whole blood, sampled in connection with sensitization to the hapten diphenylcyclopropenone (DPC). The source of these receptors is a woman aged 50 to 60 with alopecia areata. Some clones in this sample may be carry-over from other donors' samples.

This clonotype came up a few times. The chain uses TRBV6-2 or TRBV6-3 and TRBJ2-2; D is unresolved. CDR3 length: 14 residues. V was cut by 7 bases and J by 2 bases, with 11 bases left in between. Germline V gene data show CDR1 as MNHEY and CDR2 as SVGEGT. Written as DNA, the CDR3 is TGTGCCAGCACGAGGCTTCAAAACACCGGGGAGCTGTTTTTT. Its protein product is CASTRLQNTGELFF.

V usage is TRBV30 and J usage is TRBJ1-2; the match to TRBD1 covers 7 bases. CDR3 length: 12 amino acids. V shed 2 bases and J 8 bases; nucleotides not matched to a gene: 5. The V gene's germline CDR1 is GTSNPN and CDR2 SVGIG (reference sequence). The CDR3 bases are TGTGCCTGGAGTCCAGGGGGTGGCGGCTACACCTTC. It encodes CAWSPGGGGYTF. The full variable domain, in which reference TRBV30 and TRBJ1-2 provide the parts outside the CDR3, is SQTIHQWPATLVQPVGSPLSLECTVEGTSNPNLYWYRQAAGRGLQLLFYSVGIGQISSEVPQNLSASRPQDRQFILSSKKLLLSDSGFYLCAWSPGGGGYTFGSGTRLTVV.

This clonotype appeared a few times. The V call is TRBV5-1, the J call TRBJ2-5, with D unresolved. CDR1 and CDR2 (germline): SGHRS, YFSETQ. The CDR3 sequence is 14 residues long. V dropped 2 bases and J dropped 1 base, with 9 bases sitting between them. The CDR3: CASSFGRTQETQYF. The CDR3 DNA is TGCGCCAGCAGCTTCGGCCGGACCCAAGAGACCCAGTACTTC.

This clonotype was seen ten or more times. The genes are TRBV7-3 and TRBJ2-1; 11 positions agree with TRBD2. The ends lost 3 bases at V and 8 bases at J; junction bases unmatched: 6. The length of the CDR3 is 15 residues. Looked up from germline, CDR1 is SGHTA and CDR2 is FQGTGA. This chain's CDR3 is CASSFGLAGGDEQFF. The CDR3 DNA reads TGTGCCAGCAGCTTTGGGCTAGCGGGAGGTGATGAGCAGTTCTTC. The variable domain in full, with the rest retrieved from reference TRBV7-3 and TRBJ2-1, is GAGVSQTPSNKVTEKGKYVELRCDPISGHTALYWYRQSLGQGPEFLIYFQGTGAADDSGLPNDRFFAVRPEGSVSTLKIQRTERGDSAVYLCASSFGLAGGDEQFFGPGTRLTVL.

V and J are TRBV9 and TRBJ2-2, with 10 positions matching TRBD2. CDR1 is SGDLS and CDR2 is YYNGEE in the germline V gene. Unmatched junction bases numbered 8, after V lost 6 bases and J lost 6 bases. The CDR3 is 15 residues long. The CDR3 DNA follows: TGTGCCAGCAACCCGACTAGCGGGTATTCCGGGGAGCTGTTTTTT. This encodes CASNPTSGYSGELFF.

This clonotype was seen more than once but under ten times. V and J are TRBV5-1 and TRBJ2-7; D is possibly TRBD2 (6 bases). The CDR3 has 15 residues. Trimming left V 0 bases short and J 2 bases short, with 12 bases between. Germline V gene data show CDR1 as SGHRS and CDR2 as YFSETQ. The CDR3 loop is CASSLGGTATYEQYF. CDR3 in DNA: TGCGCCAGCAGCTTGGGTGGGACTGCAACCTACGAGCAGTACTTC.

This clonotype was counted only a few times. The V gene is TRBV7-9, the J gene TRBJ1-5; TRBD1 matches 7 bases. This CDR3 comprises 14 residues. CDR1 and CDR2 from the germline V gene are SEHNR and FQNEAQ (reference sequence). With V trimmed by 5 bases and J by 4 bases, 5 bases remained unmatched. The CDR3 loop reads CASSPGQLNQPQHF. CDR3 DNA: TGTGCCAGCAGCCCGGGACAGTTGAATCAGCCCCAGCATTTT.

The table lists this clonotype with a few counts. The chain employs TRBV5-1 and TRBJ2-7; 7 bases line up with TRBD2. There are 15 residues in the CDR3. Germline CDR1 and CDR2: SGHRS and YFSETQ. V lost 3 bases to trimming and J lost 0 bases; unmatched junction nucleotides: 6. CDR3 amino acids: CASSSGGSSSYEQYF. The CDR3 bases are TGCGCCAGCAGCTCCGGGGGGTCGAGCTCCTACGAGCAGTACTTC.

This clonotype was recorded many times. The rearrangement uses TRBV19 and TRBJ2-1, with D possibly matching TRBD2 (5 bases). CDR1 and CDR2 from the germline V gene are LNHDA and SQIVND (reference sequence). Deletions cut 5 bases from V and 0 bases from J, with 8 bases between. This CDR3 is 14 amino acids long. The DNA of the CDR3 is TGTGCCAGTAGTTCGGGGAGCTCCTACAATGAGCAGTTCTTC. It codes for CASSSGSSYNEQFF.

The chain joins TRBV7-2 to TRBJ2-2; TRBD1 agrees at 10 bases. Trimming removed 2 bases from V and 8 bases from J; junction bases left unmatched: 14. The CDR3 covers 18 residues. CDR1 is SGHTA and CDR2 is FQGNSA in the germline V gene. The CDR3 sequence is CASSLRRDRGLLGGELFF. For the CDR3, the DNA is TGTGCCAGCAGCTTAAGGAGGGACAGGGGCCTCTTGGGAGGGGAGCTGTTTTTT.

There are many counts of this clonotype. J is TRBJ2-1 and V is TRBV29-1, with 10 bases identical to TRBD2. With 4 bases clipped from V and 7 bases from J, the junction kept 10 bases outside the gene matches. Germline V gene lookup returns CDR1 SQVTM and CDR2 ANQGSEA. CDR3 size: 15 residues. The CDR3 is CSVGGLAPLRNEQFF. Here the CDR3 DNA reads TGCAGCGTTGGGGGACTAGCGCCCCTGAGAAATGAGCAGTTCTTC.

This chain links TRBV10-3 with TRBJ2-3, with D perhaps TRBD2 (6 bases). Trimming shortened V by 3 bases and J by 3 bases, and 10 bases separated the two germline ends. The germline gives CDR1 ENHRY, CDR2 SYGVKD. The CDR3 consists of 14 residues. The CDR3 region has the DNA TGTGCCATCAGTGATGGGACTGGGACAGATACGCAGTATTTT. It codes for CAISDGTGTDTQYF.

The rearrangement uses TRBV27 and TRBJ2-2; D is unclear. V was cut by 7 bases and J by 1 base, with 10 bases left in between. The CDR3 extends over 14 amino acids. Germline values: CDR1 MNHEY, CDR2 SMNVEV (reference sequence). The CDR3 DNA reads as TGTGCCAGCAAGAACTATCAGAACACCGGGGAGCTGTTTTTT. This translates into CASKNYQNTGELFF.

This chain joins TRBV28 and TRBJ1-4; a weak D match, TRBD1 (6 bases). This CDR3 is 13 amino acids long. Germline V gives CDR1 MDHEN, CDR2 SYDVKM. The V gene lost 10 bases and the J gene lost 2 bases, with 11 bases spanning the gap. DNA for the CDR3: TGTGCCACCGGGGGGGCGACTAATGAAAAACTGTTTTTT. This encodes CATGGATNEKLFF.

This clonotype came up many times. The rearrangement joins TRBV7-2 to TRBJ1-3; unclear D gene. Trimming cost V 5 bases and J 4 bases, with 15 bases left between them. CDR1 is SGHTA and CDR2 is FQGNSA in the germline V gene. The CDR3 has 15 residues. The DNA of the CDR3 is TGTGCCAGCAGCCCACGGGCCTCGGGGGGAAACACCATATATTTT. This gives the protein CASSPRASGGNTIYF.

V and J are TRBV10-1 and TRBJ2-7; no definite D call. V was clipped by 0 bases and J by 2 bases, with 5 bases between them. The germline CDR1 and CDR2 sequences are WNHNN and SYGVQD (reference sequence). The CDR3 is 13 amino acids. The CDR3 protein is CASSESGAYEQYF. The CDR3 nucleotides are TGCGCCAGCAGTGAGTCGGGCGCCTACGAGCAGTACTTC.

This chain's CDR3 is CSAPSSQAAKNIQYF. The CDR3 DNA reads TGCAGTGCCCCCTCATCTCAGGCCGCCAAAAACATTCAGTACTTC. V usage is TRBV20-1 and J usage is TRBJ2-4; D ambiguous. Germline CDR1 and CDR2: DFQATT and SNEGSKA (reference sequence). V was shortened by 6 bases and J by 1 base, with 16 bases between the two germline ends. This CDR3 has 15 amino acids.

In this sample, this clonotype turned up a few times. V and J are TRBV15 and TRBJ2-3, with 7 bases matching TRBD1. The CDR3 consists of 18 residues. J lost 1 base, V lost 5 bases, and 15 bases had no gene match. Looked up from germline, CDR1 is LNHNV and CDR2 is YYDKDF (reference sequence). The CDR3 sequence: CATSPGQSFSWGTDTQYF. For the CDR3, the DNA is TGTGCCACCAGCCCGGGACAGAGCTTCTCTTGGGGCACAGATACGCAGTATTTT.

There are a few counts of this clonotype. The V and J genes are TRBV7-3 and TRBJ2-5; no firm D call. CDR3 length equals 16 residues. Germline assignment: CDR1 SGHTA and CDR2 FQGTGA. Trimming removed 5 bases from V and 1 base from J, with 17 bases in between. For the CDR3, the DNA is TGTGCCAGCAGCGCCGGTAAACGCAGTCTCCAAGAGACCCAGTACTTC. The encoded protein is CASSAGKRSLQETQYF.

J is TRBJ2-1 and V is TRBV7-3; a weak D match, TRBD2 (6 bases). This CDR3 comprises 15 residues. Germline V CDR1 and CDR2: SGHTA, FQGTGA. V lost 3 bases and J 7 bases, leaving 16 bases between the germline ends. This chain's CDR3 is CASSLMPSVSNEQFF. In nucleotides, the CDR3 is TGTGCCAGCAGCTTGATGCCTAGCGTCTCGAATGAGCAGTTCTTC.

This clonotype came up a few times. The chain carries TRBV3-1 and TRBJ1-2; no clear D. The CDR3 is made up of 12 amino acids. Germline CDR1 LGHDT, CDR2 YNNKEL (reference sequence). Trimming cost V 0 bases and J 8 bases, with 7 bases left between them. CDR3 sequence reads: CASSQDTGGYTF. In nucleotides, the CDR3 is TGTGCCAGCAGCCAAGATACGGGCGGCTACACCTTC.

The chain is built from TRBV6-6 and TRBJ2-4; no clear D gene. The germline V gene has CDR1 MNHNY and CDR2 SVGAGI (reference sequence). With 6 bases removed from V and 2 bases from J, the gap between germline ends came to 8 bases. CDR3 length: 13 amino acids. For the CDR3, the DNA is TGTGCCAGCAGCCCCAGGTCCAAAAACATTCAGTACTTC. Translating it yields CASSPRSKNIQYF.

This clonotype was seen repeatedly, ten times or more. The V and J genes are TRBV12-3 or TRBV12-4 and TRBJ1-1, with 10 bases lining up with TRBD1. Trimming cost V 5 bases and J 7 bases; bases outside gene matches: 10. This CDR3 is built from 15 residues. CDR3: CASSQTPGTGDEAFF. CDR3 sequence (DNA): TGTGCCAGCAGTCAAACTCCCGGGACAGGGGATGAAGCTTTCTTT.